One sample yielded the 22 T cell receptor beta chains listed below, sequenced in a study of preoperative IRX-2 immunotherapy in early breast cancer. Clones were read by immunoSEQ multiplex PCR, and TCRdb kept only the in-frame ones, dropping some. The sample includes about 98,000 clones, just over 85% seen only once; the top ten take approximately 2%. The treatment: preoperative locoregional IRX-2 cytokine immunotherapy. The material sequenced was tumor tissue, taken after IRX-2 immunotherapy. The receptors here all came from a human donor with breast cancer.

The chain recombines TRBV30 with TRBJ2-1; 8 bases line up with TRBD1. CDR3 length: 20 amino acids. The V and J ends lost 0 bases and 1 base, in that order; junction bases with no gene match: 17. Germline CDR1 is GTSNPN and CDR2 is SVGIG (reference sequence). As DNA, the CDR3 is TGTGCCTGGAGTGTTCCCCGACAGGGGAAAGGTTTAAGGTCCTACAATGAGCAGTTCTTC. The encoded protein is CAWSVPRQGKGLRSYNEQFF.

This rearrangement joins TRBV19 to TRBJ1-2; 8 nucleotides match TRBD1. Germline trimming cut 3 bases from V and 4 bases from J; bases unmatched to any gene: 10. This CDR3 is built from 16 residues. Germline CDR1 reads LNHDA; CDR2 reads SQIVND (reference sequence). The chain's CDR3 is CASSIFSGGETYGYTF. CDR3 DNA sequence: TGTGCCAGTAGTATTTTTTCAGGGGGCGAGACCTATGGCTACACCTTC.

The V gene is TRBV19, the J gene TRBJ1-4, with a tentative D call TRBD1 (6 bases). CDR3 size: 13 residues. Between the trimmed V and J ends, which lost 7 bases and 12 bases, there was a span of 18 bases. From germline, CDR1 is LNHDA and CDR2 SQIVND (reference sequence). Here the CDR3 reads CASTEGQRNELFF. DNA of the CDR3: TGTGCCAGTACTGAGGGACAACGAAACGAACTGTTTTTT.

The rearrangement uses TRBV30 and TRBJ1-4; D call uncertain. V dropped 4 bases and J dropped 7 bases, with 16 bases sitting between them. Germline lookup yields CDR1 GTSNPN and CDR2 SVGIG (reference sequence). The CDR3 loop spans 14 amino acids. The DNA of the CDR3 is TGTGCCTGGACCCTCCCGACCGTTTTTGAAAAACTGTTTTTT. Translating it yields CAWTLPTVFEKLFF.

V is TRBV30 and J is TRBJ2-1; 10 positions agree with TRBD2. V shed 4 bases, J shed 9 bases, and the junction held 12 bases outside the gene matches. CDR1 is GTSNPN and CDR2 is SVGIG in the germline V gene (reference sequence). The CDR3 runs to 15 residues. The CDR3 loop is CAWKKEALAGSEQFF. The CDR3 DNA follows: TGTGCCTGGAAAAAGGAGGCACTAGCGGGGTCTGAGCAGTTCTTC. Full variable domain (rest looked up from reference TRBV30 and TRBJ2-1): SQTIHQWPATLVQPVGSPLSLECTVEGTSNPNLYWYRQAAGRGLQLLFYSVGIGQISSEVPQNLSASRPQDRQFILSSKKLLLSDSGFYLCAWKKEALAGSEQFFGPGTRLTVL.

This chain's CDR3 is CASSPRGDRTNQPQHF. CDR3 in DNA: TGTGCCAGCAGCCCGAGAGGGGACAGGACCAATCAGCCCCAGCATTTT. The chain joins TRBV7-1 to TRBJ1-5; 8 bases are shared with TRBD1. TRBV7-1 qualifies as an ORF whose function is uncertain. The CDR3 has 16 residues. Germline trimming cut 5 bases from V and 3 bases from J; bases unmatched to any gene: 9.

V and J are TRBV7-3 and TRBJ2-7; D gene ambiguous. Germline V CDR1 and CDR2: SGHTA, FQGTGA. There are 15 residues in the CDR3. V lost 0 bases to trimming and J lost 0 bases, with 9 bases between them. CDR3 DNA sequence: TGTGCCAGCAGCTTAACGGGCGGAAGCTCCTACGAGCAGTACTTC. This codes for CASSLTGGSSYEQYF.

This clone was observed once. The V and J genes are TRBV30 and TRBJ2-7; maybe TRBD2 (7 bases). Germline values: CDR1 GTSNPN, CDR2 SVGIG (reference sequence). Trimming removed 3 bases at V and 6 bases at J, with 12 bases between. CDR3 length: 12 residues. For the CDR3, the DNA is TGTGCCTGGAGGGGGAGGGGGAGCGAGCAGTACTTC. Its translation: CAWRGRGSEQYF.

This clone was counted once. The gene calls are TRBV19 and TRBJ1-1; the D is unclear. The germline gives CDR1 LNHDA, CDR2 SQIVND (reference sequence). V dropped 3 bases and J dropped 0 bases, with 8 bases sitting between them. CDR3 size: 14 residues. The CDR3 DNA is TGTGCCAGTAGTATCTTGACCGTGAACACTGAAGCTTTCTTT. Protein sequence: CASSILTVNTEAFF.

The rearrangement uses TRBV19 and TRBJ1-2, with D possibly matching TRBD1 (5 bases). From germline, CDR1 is LNHDA and CDR2 SQIVND (reference sequence). The CDR3 has 15 amino acids. V lost 6 bases, J lost 2 bases, and 16 bases lay in between. CDR3 sequence (DNA): TGTGCCAGTAGCCTTCTAGGGCGACAGAACTATGGCTACACCTTC. Its protein is CASSLLGRQNYGYTF.

The chain uses TRBV5-1 and TRBJ1-2; a possible D gene is TRBD1 (5 bases). Trimming removed 0 bases at V and 5 bases at J, with 11 bases between. Per the germline V gene, CDR1 is SGHRS and CDR2 is YFSETQ. The CDR3 length is 14 residues. The DNA of the CDR3 is TGCGCCAGCAGCTTGGTAGGGGCAGGGTATGGCTACACCTTC. Residues: CASSLVGAGYGYTF.

The rearrangement uses TRBV28 and TRBJ1-1; a possible D gene is TRBD1 (5 bases). The germline CDR1 and CDR2 sequences are MDHEN and SYDVKM. Between the trimmed V and J ends, which lost 1 base and 0 bases, there was a span of 15 bases. The CDR3 runs 17 residues. CDR3 sequence: CASSLYPAGGLNTEAFF. CDR3 DNA: TGTGCCAGCAGTTTATACCCTGCCGGGGGACTGAACACTGAAGCTTTCTTT.

J is TRBJ1-6 and V is TRBV10-2; D may be TRBD1 (5 bases). V was pared by 7 bases and J by 7 bases, with 14 bases between. CDR3 length: 14 amino acids. Germline V gene data show CDR1 as WSHSY and CDR2 as SAAADI. Here the CDR3 reads CASTGPGENSPLHF. In nucleotides, the CDR3 is TGCGCCAGCACGGGACCGGGAGAAAATTCACCCCTCCACTTT.

The chain has TRBV18 and TRBJ1-1, with 10 bases matching TRBD1. Germline trimming cut 2 bases from V and 4 bases from J; bases unmatched to any gene: 7. Germline CDR1 reads KGHSH; CDR2 reads LQKENI. This CDR3 is built from 16 residues. Here the CDR3 reads CASSPIRTGGGTEAFF. Here the CDR3 DNA reads TGTGCCAGCTCACCAATAAGGACAGGGGGAGGCACTGAAGCTTTCTTT. Full variable domain (outside the CDR3, taken from reference TRBV18 and TRBJ1-1): NAGVMQNPRHLVRRRGQEARLRCSPMKGHSHVYWYRQLPEEGLKFMVYLQKENIIDESGMPKERFSAEFPKEGPSILRIQQVVRGDSAAYFCASSPIRTGGGTEAFFGQGTRLTVV.

The V and J genes are TRBV19 and TRBJ2-2; 8 nucleotides align to TRBD1. Germline V lookup: CDR1 LNHDA, CDR2 SQIVND (reference sequence). Losses at the gene ends were 5 bases for V and 2 bases for J; bases not matched to a gene: 10. The CDR3 has 17 amino acids. This CDR3 reads CASSPRSGQGNTGELFF. CDR3 DNA: TGTGCCAGTAGTCCCCGCTCCGGACAGGGAAACACCGGGGAGCTGTTTTTT.

The rearrangement joins TRBV6-8 to TRBJ1-2, with a tentative D call TRBD1 (5 bases). The CDR3 runs to 17 residues. CDR1 MNHGY and CDR2 SAAAGT come from the germline V gene. V lost 0 bases to trimming and J lost 2 bases, with 16 bases between them. The chain's CDR3 is CASSYSMVARDNYGYTF. The CDR3 bases are TGTGCCAGCAGTTACTCGATGGTGGCCAGGGACAACTATGGCTACACCTTC.

CDR3 DNA sequence: TGTGCCAGCAGTTACAGACTAGCGGGAAACAAAAACATTCAGTACTTC. Amino acids: CASSYRLAGNKNIQYF. The chain uses TRBV6-8 and TRBJ2-4; 11 bases are a match to TRBD2. After removal of 2 bases from V and 3 bases from J, the junction contained 3 bases not matched to a gene. The CDR3 is 16 amino acids. Germline assignment: CDR1 MNHGY and CDR2 SAAAGT.

The chain recombines TRBV11-3 with TRBJ2-7; 7 nucleotides line up with TRBD1. The CDR3 has 15 residues. Germline-derived CDR1 and CDR2 are SGHNT and YENEEA. J was trimmed by 4 bases and V by 2 bases; bases with no gene match: 8. CDR3 protein: CASSLPGTVLYEQYF. CDR3 DNA sequence: TGTGCCAGCAGCTTACCCGGGACAGTGCTTTACGAGCAGTACTTC.

The chain uses TRBV5-1 and TRBJ2-1; TRBD1 or TRBD2 may be the D gene (6 bases each). Germline V gene lookup returns CDR1 SGHRS and CDR2 YFSETQ. Between the trimmed V and J ends, which lost 4 bases and 5 bases, there was a span of 13 bases. CDR3 length: 14 amino acids. In nucleotides, the CDR3 is TGCGCCAGCAGCGTAACGGGGGCGCACAATGAGCAGTTCTTC. Its protein product is CASSVTGAHNEQFF.

The chain couples TRBV9 to TRBJ1-1; D may be TRBD1 (6 bases). The ends were cut back, 5 bases at V and 2 bases at J, with 16 bases in the middle. Germline CDR1 and CDR2: SGDLS and YYNGEE. The CDR3 length is 15 residues. This CDR3 reads CASSPPGQRNTEAFF. In DNA form, the CDR3 reads TGTGCCAGCAGTCCGCCTGGACAGAGAAACACTGAAGCTTTCTTT. The complete variable domain, with remaining parts taken from reference TRBV9 and TRBJ1-1, reads DSGVTQTPKHLITATGQRVTLRCSPRSGDLSVYWYQQSLDQGLQFLIQYYNGEERAKGNILERFSAQQFPDLHSELNLSSLELGDSALYFCASSPPGQRNTEAFFGQGTRLTVV.

V is TRBV28 and J is TRBJ1-3; D may be TRBD1 (6 bases). This CDR3 comprises 16 residues. Trimming removed 4 bases at V and 0 bases at J, with 13 bases between. CDR1 and CDR2 from the germline V gene are MDHEN and SYDVKM. The DNA of the CDR3 is TGTGCCAGCAGTTCAGTCGACAGGTTCTCTGGAAACACCATATATTTT. Its protein product is CASSSVDRFSGNTIYF.

The rearrangement uses TRBV28 and TRBJ1-2; D is uncertain. Trimming cost V 3 bases and J 0 bases, with 5 bases left between them. The CDR3 has 13 amino acids. Germline V gene lookup returns CDR1 MDHEN and CDR2 SYDVKM. The CDR3 spells CASSFQTNYGYTF. CDR3 in DNA: TGTGCCAGCAGTTTTCAGACTAACTATGGCTACACCTTC.